The rows below give T cell receptor beta chains drawn from one sample of a study of cytomegalovirus exposure and HLA in healthy donors. Assay used: immunoSEQ multiplex PCR; TCRdb lists only in-frame clones, some missing. This table holds approximately 170,000 clones, more than 80% found once. Material for sequencing was PBMCs. The receptors here all came from a woman aged 18 to 35 in good health and CMV-seronegative. Each CDR3 is given with its conserved first and last residue. A D gene is named only where the DNA matches it firmly. The size field is filled for only some rows; it gives once, few, many or a size class.

TRBV27	once	TRBJ1-4	NA	TGTGCCAGCAGTTCGCAGGGGAATGAAAAACTGTTTTTT	CASSSQGNEKLFF
TRBV27	NA	TRBJ2-5	TRBD1	TGTGCCAGCAGTCTCAGGGGGCATCGGGAGACCCAGTACTTC	CASSLRGHRETQYF
TRBV6-6	NA	TRBJ2-1	NA	TGTGCCAGCAGTAGACAGGAAAGCTCCTACAATGAGCAGTTCTTC	CASSRQESSYNEQFF
TRBV7-6	few	TRBJ1-4	NA	TGTGCCAGCAGCTTATACCCGGATGAAAAACTGTTTTTT	CASSLYPDEKLFF
TRBV5-1	NA	TRBJ1-4	NA	TGCGCCAGCAGCGAAACAGGGATAGGAAGTGAAAAACTGTTTTTT	CASSETGIGSEKLFF
TRBV5-1	NA	TRBJ1-3	TRBD1	TGCGCCAGCAGCTCGGGACAGGGTACCGGAAACACCATATATTTT	CASSSGQGTGNTIYF
TRBV10-1	NA	TRBJ2-7	NA	TGCGCCAGCAGTGATAGCAGGGGTAGATTCGAGCAGTACTTC	CASSDSRGRFEQYF
TRBV2	NA	TRBJ2-7	TRBD2	TGTGCCAGCAGGGATCTAGCGGGAATTTACGAGCAGTACTTC	CASRDLAGIYEQYF
TRBV5-1	NA	TRBJ2-7	NA	TGCGCCAGCAGCTTGGAGGGGGGGACCTCCTACGAGCAGTACTTC	CASSLEGGTSYEQYF
TRBV27	NA	TRBJ1-1	NA	TGTGCCAGCAGCCAGGGTTCGAACACTGAAGCTTTCTTT	CASSQGSNTEAFF
TRBV5-4	few	TRBJ2-7	TRBD2	TGTGCCAGCAGCTTGGGGCTAGCGGGAGCTGTGGAGCAGTACTTC	CASSLGLAGAVEQYF
TRBV6-1	few	TRBJ2-1	TRBD2	TGTGCCAGCAGTGCGGGACTAGCGGGAGATGAGCAGTTCTTC	CASSAGLAGDEQFF
TRBV11-2	NA	TRBJ1-3	TRBD1	TGTGCCAGCAGTCGGGACAGGTCTGGAAACACCATATATTTT	CASSRDRSGNTIYF
TRBV11-3	NA	TRBJ2-1	TRBD2	TGTGCCAGCAGCTTTAGCGGGAAATCCTACAATGAGCAGTTCTTC	CASSFSGKSYNEQFF
TRBV5-6	NA	TRBJ2-7	TRBD2	TGTGCCAGCAGCTTGCAGGGACTAGTCTCCTACGAGCAGTACTTC	CASSLQGLVSYEQYF
TRBV10-3	NA	TRBJ2-6	TRBD2	TGTGCCATCAGTCTAGCGGGAAACAGGAATGGGGCCAACGTCCTGACTTTC	CAISLAGNRNGANVLTF
TRBV29-1	NA	TRBJ2-1	NA	TGCAGTCTCCTATCGGTTTCTAACAATGAGCAGTTCTTC	CSLLSVSNNEQFF
TRBV29-1	NA	TRBJ1-4	NA	TGCAGCGTTGGGGTGGCCGGGGGTGAAAAACTGTTTTTT	CSVGVAGGEKLFF
TRBV29-1	NA	TRBJ2-1	TRBD2	TGCAGCGTTGAAGTCCCAGCGGGAGGGGATGAGCAGTTCTTC	CSVEVPAGGDEQFF